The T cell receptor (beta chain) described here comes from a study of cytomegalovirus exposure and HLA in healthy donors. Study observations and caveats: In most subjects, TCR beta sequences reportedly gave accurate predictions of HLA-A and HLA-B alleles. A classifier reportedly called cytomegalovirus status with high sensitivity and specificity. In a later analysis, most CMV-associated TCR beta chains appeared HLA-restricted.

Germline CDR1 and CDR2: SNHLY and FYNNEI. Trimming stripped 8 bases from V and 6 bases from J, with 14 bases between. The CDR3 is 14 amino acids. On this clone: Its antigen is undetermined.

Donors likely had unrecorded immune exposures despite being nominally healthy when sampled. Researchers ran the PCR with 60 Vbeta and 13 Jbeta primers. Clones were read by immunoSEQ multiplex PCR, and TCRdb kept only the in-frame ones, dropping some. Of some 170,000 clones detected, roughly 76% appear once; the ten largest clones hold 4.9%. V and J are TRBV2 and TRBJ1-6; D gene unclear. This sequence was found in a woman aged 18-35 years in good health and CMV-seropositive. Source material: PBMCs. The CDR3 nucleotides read TGTGCCAGCCAGCGGACGACTTCTAATTCACCCCTCCACTTT. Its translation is CASQRTTSNSPLHF.